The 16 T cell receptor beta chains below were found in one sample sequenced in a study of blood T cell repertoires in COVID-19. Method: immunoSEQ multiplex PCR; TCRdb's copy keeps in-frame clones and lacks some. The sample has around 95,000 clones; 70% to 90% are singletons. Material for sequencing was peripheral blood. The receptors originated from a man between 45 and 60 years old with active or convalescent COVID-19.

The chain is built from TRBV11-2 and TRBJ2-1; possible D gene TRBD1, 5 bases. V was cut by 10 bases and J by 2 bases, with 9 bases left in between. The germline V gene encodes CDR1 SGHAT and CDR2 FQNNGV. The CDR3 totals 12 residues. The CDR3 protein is CATGHAYNEQFF. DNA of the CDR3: TGTGCCACAGGGCATGCCTACAATGAGCAGTTCTTC.

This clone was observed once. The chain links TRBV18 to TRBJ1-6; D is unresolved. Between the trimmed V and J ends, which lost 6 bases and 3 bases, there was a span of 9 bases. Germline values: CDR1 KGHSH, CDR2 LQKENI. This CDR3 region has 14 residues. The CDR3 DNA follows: TGTGCCAGCTCCCGGGAGAGCTATAATTCACCCCTCCACTTT. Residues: CASSRESYNSPLHF.

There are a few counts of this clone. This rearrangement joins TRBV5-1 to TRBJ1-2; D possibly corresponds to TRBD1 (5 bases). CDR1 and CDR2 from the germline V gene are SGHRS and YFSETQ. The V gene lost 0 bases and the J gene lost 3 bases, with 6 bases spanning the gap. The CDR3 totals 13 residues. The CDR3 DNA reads TGCGCCAGCAGCTTGGGGGGCGACTATGGCTACACCTTC. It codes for CASSLGGDYGYTF.

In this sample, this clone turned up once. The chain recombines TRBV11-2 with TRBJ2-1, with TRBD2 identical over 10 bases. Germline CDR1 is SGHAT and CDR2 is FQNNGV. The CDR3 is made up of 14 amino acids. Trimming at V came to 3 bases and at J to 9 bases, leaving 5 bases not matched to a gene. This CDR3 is CASSFLAGETEQFF. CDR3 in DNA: TGTGCCAGCAGCTTTCTAGCGGGAGAGACTGAGCAGTTCTTC.

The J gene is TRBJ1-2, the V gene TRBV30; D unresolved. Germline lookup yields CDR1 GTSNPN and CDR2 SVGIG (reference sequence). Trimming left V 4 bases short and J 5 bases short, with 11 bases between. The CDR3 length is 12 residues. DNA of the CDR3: TGTGCCTGGAAAACTGGGAGGTATGGCTACACCTTC. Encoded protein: CAWKTGRYGYTF.

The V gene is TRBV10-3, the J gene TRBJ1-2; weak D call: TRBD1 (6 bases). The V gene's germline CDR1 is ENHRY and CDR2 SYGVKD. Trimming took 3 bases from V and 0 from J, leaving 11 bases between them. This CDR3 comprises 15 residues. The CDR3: CAISDRGRANYGYTF. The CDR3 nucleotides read TGTGCCATCAGTGACAGGGGCCGAGCTAACTATGGCTACACCTTC.

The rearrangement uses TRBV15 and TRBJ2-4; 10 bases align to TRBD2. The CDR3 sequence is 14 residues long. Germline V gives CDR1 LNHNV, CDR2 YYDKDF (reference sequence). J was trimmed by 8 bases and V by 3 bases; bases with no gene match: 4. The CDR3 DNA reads TGTGCCACCAGCAGGGGGACTAGCGTAGACATTCAGTACTTC. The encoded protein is CATSRGTSVDIQYF. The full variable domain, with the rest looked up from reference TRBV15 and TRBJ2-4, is DAMVIQNPRYQVTQFGKPVTLSCSQTLNHNVMYWYQQKSSQAPKLLFHYYDKDFNNEADTPDNFQSRRPNTSFCFLDIRSPGLGDTAMYLCATSRGTSVDIQYFGAGTRLSVL.

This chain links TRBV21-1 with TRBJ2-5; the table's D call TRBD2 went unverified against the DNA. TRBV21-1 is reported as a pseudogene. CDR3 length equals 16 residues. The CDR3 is CASSKVLAALQETQYF. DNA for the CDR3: TGTGCCAGCAGCAAAGTATTAGCGGCCTTACAAGAGACCCAGTACTTC.

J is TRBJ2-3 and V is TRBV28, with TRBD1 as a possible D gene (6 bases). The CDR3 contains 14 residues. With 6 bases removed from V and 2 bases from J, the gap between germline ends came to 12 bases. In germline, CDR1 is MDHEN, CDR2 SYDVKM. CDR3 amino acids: CASREYRDTDTQYF. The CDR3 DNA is TGTGCCAGCAGGGAATACAGGGACACAGATACGCAGTATTTT.

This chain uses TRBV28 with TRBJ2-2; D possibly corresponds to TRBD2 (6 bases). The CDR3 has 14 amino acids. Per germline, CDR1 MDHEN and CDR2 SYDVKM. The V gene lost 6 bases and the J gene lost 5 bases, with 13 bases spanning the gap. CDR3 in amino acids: CASRRFGGTGELFF. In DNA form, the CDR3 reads TGTGCCAGCAGGAGGTTCGGAGGGACCGGGGAGCTGTTTTTT.

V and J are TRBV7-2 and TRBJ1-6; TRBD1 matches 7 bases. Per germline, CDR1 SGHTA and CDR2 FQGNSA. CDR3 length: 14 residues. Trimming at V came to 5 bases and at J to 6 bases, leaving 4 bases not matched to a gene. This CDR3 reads CASSLRDSNSPLHF. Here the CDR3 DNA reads TGTGCCAGCAGCCTCCGGGACAGTAATTCACCCCTCCACTTT.

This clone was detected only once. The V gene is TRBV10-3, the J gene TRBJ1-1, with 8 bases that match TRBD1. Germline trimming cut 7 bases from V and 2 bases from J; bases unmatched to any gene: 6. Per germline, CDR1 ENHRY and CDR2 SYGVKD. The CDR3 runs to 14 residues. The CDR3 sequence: CAITPGTGNTEAFF. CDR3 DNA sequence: TGTGCCATCACTCCAGGGACAGGCAACACTGAAGCTTTCTTT.

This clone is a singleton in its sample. CDR3 in amino acids: CASSLTVGAYNEQFF. The CDR3 DNA is TGTGCCAGCAGTTTGACAGTCGGAGCCTACAATGAGCAGTTCTTC. The V gene is TRBV6-5, the J gene TRBJ2-1; D may be TRBD1 (5 bases). CDR1 and CDR2 (germline): MNHEY, SVGAGI. CDR3 length: 15 amino acids. V was cut by 4 bases and J by 2 bases, with 12 bases left in between.

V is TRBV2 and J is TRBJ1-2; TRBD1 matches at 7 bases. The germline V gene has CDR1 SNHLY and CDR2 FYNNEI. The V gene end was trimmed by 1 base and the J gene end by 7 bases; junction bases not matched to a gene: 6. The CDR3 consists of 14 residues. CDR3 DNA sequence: TGTGCCAGCAGTGAAGAGGGGGCGATTCCTGGCTACACCTTC. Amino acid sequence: CASSEEGAIPGYTF.

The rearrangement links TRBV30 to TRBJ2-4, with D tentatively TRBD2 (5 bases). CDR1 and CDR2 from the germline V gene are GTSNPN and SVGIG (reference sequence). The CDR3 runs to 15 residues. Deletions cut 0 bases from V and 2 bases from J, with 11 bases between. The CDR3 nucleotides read TGTGCCTGGAGTGTCCCCCGGGGTTCCAAAAACATTCAGTACTTC. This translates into CAWSVPRGSKNIQYF.

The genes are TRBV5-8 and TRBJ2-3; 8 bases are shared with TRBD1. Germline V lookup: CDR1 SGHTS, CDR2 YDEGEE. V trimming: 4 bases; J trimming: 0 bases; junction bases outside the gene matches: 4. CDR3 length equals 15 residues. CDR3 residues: CASSRGQGSTDTQYF. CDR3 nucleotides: TGTGCCAGCAGCCGCGGACAGGGTAGCACAGATACGCAGTATTTT. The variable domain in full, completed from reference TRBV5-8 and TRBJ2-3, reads EAGVTQSPTHLIKTRGQQATLRCSPISGHTSVYWYQQALGLGLQFLLWYDEGEERNRGNFPPRFSGRQFPNYSSELNVNALELEDSALYLCASSRGQGSTDTQYFGPGTRLTVL.